These T cell receptor beta chains were read from a single sample in a study of technical replicates of blood from four donors. Produced via immunoSEQ multiplex PCR; TCRdb's table is partial and in-frame only. The data hold tens of thousands of clones, with 91% observed a single time. Sequenced sample: PBMCs. All receptors derive from a human donor in good health. Some clones in this sample may be carry-over from other donors' samples. The CDR3 runs from the conserved cysteine through the conserved F or W. Each record gives: V gene, clone size, D gene, J gene, CDR3 protein, CDR3 DNA. A D gene is named only where the DNA matches it firmly. Clone size is stated in some rows and not others, as once, few, many or a class when expanded.

v_gene: TRBV2; abundance: NA; d_gene: TRBD1; j_gene: TRBJ2-7; CDR3aa: CASNRGQAAFYEQYF; CDR3nt: TGTGCCAGCAACCGGGGACAGGCGGCCTTCTACGAGCAGTACTTC
v_gene: TRBV7-3; abundance: NA; d_gene: NA; j_gene: TRBJ2-1; CDR3aa: CASSQLGQYNEQFF; CDR3nt: TGTGCCAGCAGCCAACTAGGACAGTACAATGAGCAGTTCTTC
v_gene: TRBV19; abundance: NA; d_gene: TRBD1; j_gene: TRBJ2-7; CDR3aa: CASSKQGAPYEQYF; CDR3nt: TGTGCCAGTAGTAAACAGGGGGCGCCGTATGAGCAGTACTTC
v_gene: TRBV7-9; abundance: NA; d_gene: NA; j_gene: TRBJ1-3; CDR3aa: CASSLAGTSGNTIYF; CDR3nt: TGTGCCAGCAGCTTAGCCGGGACTAGTGGAAACACCATATATTTT
v_gene: TRBV7-2; abundance: NA; d_gene: TRBD1; j_gene: TRBJ1-2; CDR3aa: CASSISGTEANYGYTF; CDR3nt: TGTGCCAGCAGCATCTCCGGGACAGAGGCTAACTATGGCTACACCTTC
v_gene: TRBV30; abundance: NA; d_gene: TRBD1; j_gene: TRBJ1-2; CDR3aa: CAWSEDRGFGYTF; CDR3nt: TGTGCCTGGAGTGAAGACAGGGGATTTGGCTACACCTTC
v_gene: TRBV4-3; abundance: NA; d_gene: TRBD1; j_gene: TRBJ2-4; CDR3aa: CASSRTGTGNDIQYF; CDR3nt: TGCGCCAGCAGCCGTACCGGGACAGGGAATGACATTCAGTACTTC
v_gene: TRBV13; abundance: NA; d_gene: TRBD2; j_gene: TRBJ2-7; CDR3aa: CASSLWLAGERGSEQYF; CDR3nt: TGTGCCAGCAGCTTATGGCTAGCGGGAGAGCGGGGCAGCGAGCAGTACTTC
v_gene: TRBV7-8; abundance: NA; d_gene: NA; j_gene: TRBJ1-1; CDR3aa: CASSSRESPNTEAFF; CDR3nt: TGTGCCAGCAGCAGCCGGGAAAGCCCGAACACTGAAGCTTTCTTT
v_gene: TRBV6-1; abundance: NA; d_gene: NA; j_gene: TRBJ2-7; CDR3aa: CASSLEGLYEQYF; CDR3nt: TGTGCCAGCAGCCTCGAAGGACTCTACGAGCAGTACTTC
v_gene: TRBV19; abundance: NA; d_gene: TRBD1; j_gene: TRBJ2-7; CDR3aa: CASRERTGPSYEQYF; CDR3nt: TGTGCCAGTAGGGAACGGACAGGGCCTTCCTACGAGCAGTACTTC
v_gene: TRBV5-4; abundance: NA; d_gene: NA; j_gene: TRBJ2-6; CDR3aa: CASSFWQAAGANVLTF; CDR3nt: TGTGCCAGCAGCTTTTGGCAGGCAGCTGGGGCCAACGTCCTGACTTTC
v_gene: TRBV4-1; abundance: NA; d_gene: NA; j_gene: TRBJ2-1; CDR3aa: CASSQVIVSSYNEQFF; CDR3nt: TGCGCCAGCAGCCAAGTTATCGTTAGCTCCTACAATGAGCAGTTCTTC
v_gene: TRBV5-6; abundance: NA; d_gene: NA; j_gene: TRBJ1-1; CDR3aa: CASSWTALNTEAFF; CDR3nt: TGTGCCAGCAGCTGGACTGCGTTGAACACTGAAGCTTTCTTT
v_gene: TRBV9; abundance: NA; d_gene: NA; j_gene: TRBJ1-6; CDR3aa: CASSPTPQENNSPLHF; CDR3nt: TGTGCCAGCAGCCCCACCCCCCAAGAGAATAATTCACCCCTCCACTTT
v_gene: TRBV9; abundance: NA; d_gene: TRBD1; j_gene: TRBJ2-7; CDR3aa: CASSNRQGASYEQYF; CDR3nt: TGTGCCAGCAGCAATAGACAGGGGGCCTCCTACGAGCAGTACTTC
v_gene: TRBV4-2; abundance: once; d_gene: TRBD1; j_gene: TRBJ1-3; CDR3aa: CASSLQPTGEDTIYF; CDR3nt: TGTGCCAGCAGCCTCCAACCGACAGGGGAGGACACCATATATTTT
v_gene: TRBV19; abundance: NA; d_gene: TRBD1; j_gene: TRBJ2-7; CDR3aa: CASSKTGASYEQYF; CDR3nt: TGTGCCAGTAGTAAGACAGGGGCGTCCTACGAGCAGTACTTC
v_gene: TRBV7-7; abundance: NA; d_gene: TRBD2; j_gene: TRBJ2-5; CDR3aa: CASSPGTSGRPAKETQYF; CDR3nt: TGTGCCAGCAGCCCCGGGACTAGCGGGAGGCCGGCGAAAGAGACCCAGTACTTC
v_gene: TRBV7-9; abundance: NA; d_gene: TRBD1; j_gene: TRBJ1-1; CDR3aa: CASSLNRGITEAFF; CDR3nt: TGTGCCAGCAGCTTAAACAGGGGCATAACTGAAGCTTTCTTT
v_gene: TRBV29-1; abundance: once; d_gene: NA; j_gene: TRBJ2-5; CDR3aa: CSVEELARQETQYF; CDR3nt: TGCAGCGTTGAAGAGCTAGCGCGGCAAGAGACCCAGTACTTC
v_gene: TRBV5-6; abundance: few; d_gene: NA; j_gene: TRBJ1-4; CDR3aa: CASRRSGEANEKLFF; CDR3nt: TGTGCCAGCAGGCGGTCAGGGGAAGCTAATGAAAAACTGTTTTTT
v_gene: TRBV7-8; abundance: NA; d_gene: NA; j_gene: TRBJ2-5; CDR3aa: CASSLRETRTQYF; CDR3nt: TGTGCCAGCAGCCTCCGGGAAACTAGGACCCAGTACTTC
v_gene: TRBV5-4; abundance: many; d_gene: TRBD1; j_gene: TRBJ2-7; CDR3aa: CASSLEGAGGHEQYF; CDR3nt: TGTGCCAGCAGCTTGGAGGGGGCAGGGGGACACGAGCAGTACTTC
v_gene: TRBV27; abundance: NA; d_gene: NA; j_gene: TRBJ1-1; CDR3aa: CASRLEGGGTEAFF; CDR3nt: TGTGCCAGCAGGTTGGAGGGCGGAGGCACTGAAGCTTTCTTT
v_gene: TRBV7-2; abundance: NA; d_gene: NA; j_gene: TRBJ2-7; CDR3aa: CASSLVLGAYEQYF; CDR3nt: TGTGCCAGCAGCTTAGTTCTGGGAGCCTACGAGCAGTACTTC
v_gene: TRBV5-8; abundance: NA; d_gene: TRBD2; j_gene: TRBJ2-5; CDR3aa: CASSVGTGLAGGRETQYF; CDR3nt: TGTGCCAGCAGCGTGGGTACCGGACTAGCGGGAGGAAGAGAGACCCAGTACTTC
v_gene: TRBV6-1; abundance: NA; d_gene: TRBD1; j_gene: TRBJ1-2; CDR3aa: CASSEMTGRDYGYTF; CDR3nt: TGTGCCAGCAGTGAAATGACAGGGCGCGACTATGGCTACACCTTC
v_gene: TRBV5-1; abundance: NA; d_gene: TRBD2; j_gene: TRBJ2-5; CDR3aa: CASSLGGSFRETQYF; CDR3nt: TGCGCCAGCAGCTTGGGCGGGAGTTTTAGAGAGACCCAGTACTTC
v_gene: TRBV30; abundance: NA; d_gene: TRBD1; j_gene: TRBJ1-6; CDR3aa: CAWRGDSNSPLHF; CDR3nt: TGTGCCTGGAGGGGGGACAGCAATTCACCCCTCCACTTT